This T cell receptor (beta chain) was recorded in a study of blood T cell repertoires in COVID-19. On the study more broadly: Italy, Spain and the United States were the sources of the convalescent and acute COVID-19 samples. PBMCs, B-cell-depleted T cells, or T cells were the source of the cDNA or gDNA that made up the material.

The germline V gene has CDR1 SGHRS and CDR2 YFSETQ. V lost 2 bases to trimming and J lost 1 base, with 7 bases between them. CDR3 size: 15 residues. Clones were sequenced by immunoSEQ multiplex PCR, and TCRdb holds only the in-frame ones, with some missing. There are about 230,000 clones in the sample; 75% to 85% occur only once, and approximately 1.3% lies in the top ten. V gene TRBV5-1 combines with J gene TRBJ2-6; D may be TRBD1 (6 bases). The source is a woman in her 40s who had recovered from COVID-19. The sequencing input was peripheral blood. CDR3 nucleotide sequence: TGCGCCAGCAGCTTAACAGGGTCTGGGGCCAACGTCCTGACTTTC. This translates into CASSLTGSGANVLTF.